This TCR beta chain was observed in a study of blood T cell repertoires in COVID-19. The CDR3 consists of 13 residues. With 5 bases removed from V and 11 bases from J, the gap between germline ends came to 18 bases. Per the germline V gene, CDR1 is MDHEN and CDR2 is SYDVKM. Profiled with immunoSEQ multiplex PCR; TCRdb holds only in-frame clones, not every one. Of approximately 400,000 clones in the sample, roughly four fifths were seen once. This clonotype was obtained from a human donor with acute or convalescent COVID-19. The donor label of this sample is uncertain. This chain uses TRBV28 with TRBJ1-1; D not resolved. The source material was peripheral blood. CDR3 DNA sequence: TGTGCCAGCAGTCCCCAGACCGGGTCGGCGGCTTTCTTT. It translates to CASSPQTGSAAFF.